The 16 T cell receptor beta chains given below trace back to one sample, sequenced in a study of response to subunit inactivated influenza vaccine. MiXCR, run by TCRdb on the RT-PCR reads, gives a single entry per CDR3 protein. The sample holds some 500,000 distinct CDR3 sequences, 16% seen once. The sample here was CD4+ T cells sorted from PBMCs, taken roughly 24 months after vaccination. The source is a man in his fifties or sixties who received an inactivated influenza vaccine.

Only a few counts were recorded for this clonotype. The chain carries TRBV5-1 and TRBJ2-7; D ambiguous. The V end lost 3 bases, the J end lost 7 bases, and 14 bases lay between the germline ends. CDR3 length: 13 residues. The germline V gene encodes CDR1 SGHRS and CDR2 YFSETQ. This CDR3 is CASSWLGLGEQYF. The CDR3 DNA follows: TGCGCCAGCAGCTGGCTGGGCCTGGGAGAGCAGTACTTC.

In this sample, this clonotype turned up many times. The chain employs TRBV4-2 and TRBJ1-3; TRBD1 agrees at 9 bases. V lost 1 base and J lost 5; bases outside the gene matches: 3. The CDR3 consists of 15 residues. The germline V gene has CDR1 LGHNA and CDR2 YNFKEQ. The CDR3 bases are TGTGCCAGCAGCCAAGGTGGGACAGGGCGAAACACCATATATTTT. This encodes CASSQGGTGRNTIYF.

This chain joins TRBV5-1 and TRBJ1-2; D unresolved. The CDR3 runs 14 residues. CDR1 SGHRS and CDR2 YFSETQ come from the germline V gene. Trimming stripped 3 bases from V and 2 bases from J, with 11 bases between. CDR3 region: CASSSWGGNYGYTF. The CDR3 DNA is TGCGCCAGCAGCTCCTGGGGAGGAAACTATGGCTACACCTTC. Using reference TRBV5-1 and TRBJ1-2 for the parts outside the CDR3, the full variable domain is KAGVTQTPRYLIKTRGQQVTLSCSPISGHRSVSWYQQTPGQGLQFLFEYFSETQRNKGNFPGRFSGRQFSNSRSEMNVSTLELGDSALYLCASSSWGGNYGYTFGSGTRLTVV.

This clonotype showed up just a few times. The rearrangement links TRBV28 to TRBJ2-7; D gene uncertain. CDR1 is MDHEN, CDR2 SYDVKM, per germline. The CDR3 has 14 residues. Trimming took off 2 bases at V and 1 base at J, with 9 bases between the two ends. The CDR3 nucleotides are TGTGCCAGCAGTTTAGGGCTGCTTTCCTACGAGCAGTACTTC. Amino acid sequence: CASSLGLLSYEQYF.

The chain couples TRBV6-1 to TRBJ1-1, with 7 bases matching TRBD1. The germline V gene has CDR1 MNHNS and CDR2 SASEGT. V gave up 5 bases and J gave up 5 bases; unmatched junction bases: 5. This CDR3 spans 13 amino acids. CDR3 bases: TGTGCCAGCAGTCGGAGACAGGGTACTGAAGCTTTCTTT. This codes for CASSRRQGTEAFF.

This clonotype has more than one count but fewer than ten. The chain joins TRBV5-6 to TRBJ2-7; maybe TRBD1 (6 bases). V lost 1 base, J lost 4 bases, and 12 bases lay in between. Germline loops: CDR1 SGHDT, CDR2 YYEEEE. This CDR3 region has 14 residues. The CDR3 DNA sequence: TGTGCCAGCAGCTTGCCAGGGGAGAGATACGAGCAGTACTTC. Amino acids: CASSLPGERYEQYF.

The CDR3 DNA reads TGTGCCAGCAGCTTACAGGGACTAGCGGGAGTGGATGAGCAGTTCTTC. It yields the protein CASSLQGLAGVDEQFF. The chain uses TRBV7-3 and TRBJ2-1; 14 nucleotides line up with TRBD2. This CDR3 region has 16 residues. V dropped 2 bases and J dropped 8; count of bases not matched to a gene: 5. Germline values: CDR1 SGHTA, CDR2 FQGTGA. Variable domain in full (rest from reference TRBV7-3 and TRBJ2-1): GAGVSQTPSNKVTEKGKYVELRCDPISGHTALYWYRQSLGQGPEFLIYFQGTGAADDSGLPNDRFFAVRPEGSVSTLKIQRTERGDSAVYLCASSLQGLAGVDEQFFGPGTRLTVL.

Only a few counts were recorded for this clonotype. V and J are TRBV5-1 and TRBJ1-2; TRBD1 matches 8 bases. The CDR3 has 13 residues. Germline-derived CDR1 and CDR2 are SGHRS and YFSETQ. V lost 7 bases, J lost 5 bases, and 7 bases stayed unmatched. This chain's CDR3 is CASSTGEEYGYTF. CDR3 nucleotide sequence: TGCGCCAGCTCGACAGGGGAGGAGTATGGCTACACCTTC. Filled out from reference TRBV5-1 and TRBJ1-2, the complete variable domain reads KAGVTQTPRYLIKTRGQQVTLSCSPISGHRSVSWYQQTPGQGLQFLFEYFSETQRNKGNFPGRFSGRQFSNSRSEMNVSTLELGDSALYLCASSTGEEYGYTFGSGTRLTVV.

CDR3 amino acids: CSVDAGTNEKLFF. In DNA, the CDR3 is TGCAGCGTTGACGCCGGTACTAATGAAAAACTGTTTTTT. The chain uses TRBV29-1 and TRBJ1-4; D unresolved. Germline V gives CDR1 SQVTM, CDR2 ANQGSEA. V lost 3 bases and J 2 bases, leaving 7 bases between the germline ends. This CDR3 comprises 13 residues.

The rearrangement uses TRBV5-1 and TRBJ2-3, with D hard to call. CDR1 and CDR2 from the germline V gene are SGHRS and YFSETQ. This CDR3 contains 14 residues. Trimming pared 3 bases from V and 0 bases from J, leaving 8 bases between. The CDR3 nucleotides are TGCGCCAGCAGCTCACTCGTAAGCACAGATACGCAGTATTTT. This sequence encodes CASSSLVSTDTQYF.

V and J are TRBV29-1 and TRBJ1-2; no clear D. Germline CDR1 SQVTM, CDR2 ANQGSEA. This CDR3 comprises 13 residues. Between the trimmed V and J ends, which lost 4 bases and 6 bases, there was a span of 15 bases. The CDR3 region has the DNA TGCAGCGTTGTAGCAGTCCTCAAAGATGGCTACACCTTC. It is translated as CSVVAVLKDGYTF.

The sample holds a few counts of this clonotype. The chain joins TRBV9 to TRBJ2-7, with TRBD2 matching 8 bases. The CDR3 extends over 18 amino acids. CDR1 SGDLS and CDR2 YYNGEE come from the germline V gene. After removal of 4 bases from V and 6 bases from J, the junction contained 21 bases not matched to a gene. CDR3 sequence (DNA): TGTGCCAGCAGCCAAGGGATTGGTCGGGCTAGCGGGTACGGCGAGCAGTACTTC. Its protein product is CASSQGIGRASGYGEQYF.

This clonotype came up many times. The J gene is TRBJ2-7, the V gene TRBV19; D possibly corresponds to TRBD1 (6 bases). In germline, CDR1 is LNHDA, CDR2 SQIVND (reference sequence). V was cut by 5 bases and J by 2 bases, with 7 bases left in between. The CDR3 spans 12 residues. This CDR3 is CASSRDTYEQYF. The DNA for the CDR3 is TGTGCCAGTAGTCGGGACACCTACGAGCAGTACTTC.

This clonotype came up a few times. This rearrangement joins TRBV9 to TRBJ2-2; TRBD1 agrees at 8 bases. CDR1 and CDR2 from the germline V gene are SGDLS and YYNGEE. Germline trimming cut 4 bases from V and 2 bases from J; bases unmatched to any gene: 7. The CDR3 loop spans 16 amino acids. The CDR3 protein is CASSPRTGLNTGELFF. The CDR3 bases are TGTGCCAGCAGCCCACGGACAGGGTTAAACACCGGGGAGCTGTTTTTT.

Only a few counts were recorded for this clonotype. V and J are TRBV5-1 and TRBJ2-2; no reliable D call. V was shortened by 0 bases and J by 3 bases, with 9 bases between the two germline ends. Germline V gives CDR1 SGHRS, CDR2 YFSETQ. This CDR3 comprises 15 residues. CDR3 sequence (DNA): TGCGCCAGCAGCTTGGCCTCCGTGGACACCGGGGAGCTGTTTTTT. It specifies CASSLASVDTGELFF.

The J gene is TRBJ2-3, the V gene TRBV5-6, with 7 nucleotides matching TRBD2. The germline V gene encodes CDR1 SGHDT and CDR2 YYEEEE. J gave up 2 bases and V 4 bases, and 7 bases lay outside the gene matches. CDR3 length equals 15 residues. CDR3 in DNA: TGTGCCAGCAGCCCGGGGGGACTTACCACAGATACGCAGTATTTT. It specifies CASSPGGLTTDTQYF.